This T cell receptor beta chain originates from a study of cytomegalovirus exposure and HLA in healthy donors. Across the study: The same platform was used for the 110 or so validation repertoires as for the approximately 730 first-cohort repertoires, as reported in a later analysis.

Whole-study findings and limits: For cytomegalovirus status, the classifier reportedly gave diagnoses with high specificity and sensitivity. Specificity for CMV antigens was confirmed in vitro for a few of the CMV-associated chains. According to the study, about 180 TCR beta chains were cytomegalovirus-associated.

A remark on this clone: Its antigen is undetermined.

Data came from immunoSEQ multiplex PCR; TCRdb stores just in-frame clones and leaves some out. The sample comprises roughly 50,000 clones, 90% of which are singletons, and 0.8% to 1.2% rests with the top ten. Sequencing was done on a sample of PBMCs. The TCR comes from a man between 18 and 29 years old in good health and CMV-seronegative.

CDR3 region: CASRVRGSLYGYTF. The CDR3 nucleotides read TGTGCCAGCAGGGTTAGGGGCAGCCTCTATGGCTACACCTTC. The chain couples TRBV5-6 to TRBJ1-2; the D gene is possibly TRBD1 (5 bases). This CDR3 has 14 residues. In germline, CDR1 is SGHDT, CDR2 YYEEEE. Trimming stripped 5 bases from V and 4 bases from J, with 15 bases between.